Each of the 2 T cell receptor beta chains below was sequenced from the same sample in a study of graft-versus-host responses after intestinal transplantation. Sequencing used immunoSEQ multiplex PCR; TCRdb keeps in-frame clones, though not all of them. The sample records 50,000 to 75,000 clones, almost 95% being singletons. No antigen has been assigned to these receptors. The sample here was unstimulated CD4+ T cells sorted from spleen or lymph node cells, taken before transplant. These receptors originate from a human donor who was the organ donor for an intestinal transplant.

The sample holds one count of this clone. In DNA form, the CDR3 reads TGTGCCAGCAGCTTAGTGGCTAGCGGGGGGCCAGATACGCAGTATTTT. This codes for CASSLVASGGPDTQYF. The genes are TRBV7-2 and TRBJ2-3; 11 nucleotides line up with TRBD2. Germline CDR1 SGHTA, CDR2 FQGNSA. CDR3 length: 16 amino acids. V was pared by 1 base and J by 4 bases, with 4 bases of the junction left unmatched.

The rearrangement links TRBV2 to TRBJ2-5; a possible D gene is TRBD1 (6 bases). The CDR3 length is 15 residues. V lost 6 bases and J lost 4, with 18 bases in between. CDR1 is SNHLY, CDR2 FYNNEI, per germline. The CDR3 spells CASREQGRGRETQYF. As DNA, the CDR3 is TGTGCCAGCAGAGAACAGGGTAGGGGAAGAGAGACCCAGTACTTC.